This T cell receptor beta chain was retrieved from a study of blood T cells in healthy people across ages. Together with a sample-barcoded 5' primer, a J-beta primer mix was included in a second PCR lasting about 6 to 11 cycles. TCRdb itself ran the 5' RACE reads through MiXCR, one entry per CDR3 protein. This sample yields 1.4 million or so distinct CDR3 sequences, of which under 55% are seen a single time; around 4% belongs to the top ten. Per germline, CDR1 LNHNV and CDR2 YYDKDF (reference sequence). Trimming pared 2 bases from V and 4 bases from J, leaving 6 bases between. The CDR3 contains 12 residues. Individuals who donated were healthy Caucasians from Russia aged 6 to 90. The total RNA that was extracted per sample amounted to at least 5.5 micrograms. This clonotype was seen more than once but under ten times.

This clonotype originated in a woman aged 18-29 years in good health. The sequenced sample consisted of blood. The chain is built from TRBV15 and TRBJ2-7; D possibly corresponds to TRBD1 (6 bases). This CDR3 is CATSRTGYEQYF. The CDR3 bases are TGTGCCACCAGCAGAACAGGGTACGAGCAGTACTTC.